This T cell receptor beta chain stems from a study of T cell responses to AZD1222 COVID-19 vaccine. Study in general: The analysis combined second doses at about 4 or about 12 weeks.

Repertoires were generated with immunoSEQ multiplex PCR, while TCRdb's copy carries only in-frame clones and drops some. The table records about 93,000 clones, roughly 85% of them present only once. V was trimmed by 5 bases and J by 7 bases, leaving 19 bases between them. The germline gives CDR1 KGHDR, CDR2 SFDVKD. There are 15 residues in the CDR3. Sequenced here: peripheral blood, sampled on day 0 of AZD1222 vaccination. This rearrangement joins TRBV24-1 to TRBJ1-1; the D gene is possibly TRBD1 (5 bases). The TCR comes from an adult in good health. The CDR3 is CATSVSRDGKNEAFF. CDR3 DNA: TGTGCCACCAGTGTTAGCCGGGACGGCAAAAATGAAGCTTTCTTT.